This T cell receptor (beta chain) appears in the sequencing data of a study of OX40 agonist ivuxolimab in advanced cancers. Study outcomes and limitations: At doses 0.1 to 3.0 mg/kg, CD4+ and CD8+ clones expanded.

The protocol was immunoSEQ multiplex PCR, while the TCRdb copy is restricted to in-frame clones and leaves out a portion. The table shows 75,000 to 90,000 clones, with roughly 90% occurring only once. Trimming stripped 3 bases from V and 14 bases from J, with 17 bases between. Germline V CDR1 and CDR2: SEHNR, FQNEAQ (reference sequence). The length of the CDR3 is 14 residues. Remarks on this clone: The target antigen is unknown.

The genes are TRBV7-9 and TRBJ1-6; TRBD1 is a possible D gene (5 bases). The source was CD4+ or CD8+ T cells sorted from blood, collected in a trial of the OX40 agonist ivuxolimab. This sequence originates from an adult with an advanced solid tumor such as melanoma, head and neck, liver or kidney cancer. This chain's CDR3 is CASSFGRGVGALHF. The CDR3 coding sequence is TGTGCCAGCAGCTTTGGACGCGGGGTGGGGGCCCTCCACTTT. Variable domain in full (rest from reference TRBV7-9 and TRBJ1-6): DTGVSQNPRHKITKRGQNVTFRCDPISEHNRLYWYRQTLGQGPEFLTYFQNEAQLEKSRLLSDRFSAERPKGSFSTLEIQRTEQGDSAMYLCASSFGRGVGALHFGNGTRLTVT.